Below, 25 T cell receptor beta chains from the same sample are listed, as sequenced in a study of shared clonotypes between healthy human individuals. Profiling relied on immunoSEQ multiplex PCR, and the TCRdb table lists in-frame clones only, not all of them. The repertoire holds about 580,000 clones, with 95% to 98% as singletons. Naive CD8 cells comprised CD45RO-negative, CCR7-positively selected cells, excluding terminally differentiated effector memory CD45RA+ cells. The sequenced sample consisted of naive CD8+ T cells sorted from blood. These receptors originate from a man between 25 and 39 years old in good health.

As for this clone: This sample also contains other DNA sequences that code for the same CDR3. This chain links TRBV18 with TRBJ2-7; D possibly corresponds to TRBD1 (7 bases). V lost 6 bases, J lost 2 bases, and 14 bases lay in between. Germline values: CDR1 KGHSH, CDR2 LQKENI. CDR3 length: 14 residues. CDR3 coding DNA: TGTGCCAGCTCTCCAGGAGGGGGCCCCTACGAGCAGTACTTC. Translation: CASSPGGGPYEQYF.

This chain connects TRBV4-1 to TRBJ2-1; no clear D. V gave up 0 bases and J gave up 7 bases, with 4 bases separating them. CDR1 MGHRA and CDR2 YSYEKL come from the germline V gene. This CDR3 is 12 amino acids long. CDR3 sequence reads: CASSQDMNEQFF. For the CDR3, the DNA is TGCGCCAGCAGCCAAGATATGAATGAGCAGTTCTTC.

V and J are TRBV27 and TRBJ2-5; 7 bases align to TRBD2. The CDR3 consists of 13 residues. With V trimmed by 5 bases and J by 5 bases, 5 bases remained unmatched. Germline-derived CDR1 and CDR2 are MNHEY and SMNVEV (reference sequence). This CDR3 is CASSGGGLETQYF. The CDR3 DNA sequence: TGTGCCAGCAGTGGCGGGGGTTTGGAGACCCAGTACTTC.

This chain joins TRBV4-1 and TRBJ2-7; tentatively, D is TRBD1 or TRBD2 (5 bases each). Trimming took off 7 bases at V and 6 bases at J, with 16 bases between the two ends. Germline lookup yields CDR1 MGHRA and CDR2 YSYEKL. The CDR3 has 13 residues. CDR3 region: CASMDLMGVEQYF. CDR3 nucleotides: TGCGCCAGCATGGACTTGATGGGGGTCGAGCAGTACTTC.

Notes on this clone: The sample has other DNA sequences that encode this CDR3 too. V usage is TRBV7-9 and J usage is TRBJ2-6; no clear D gene. Trimming took off 0 bases at V and 2 bases at J, with 8 bases between the two ends. The CDR3 runs 16 residues. Germline V gene lookup returns CDR1 SEHNR and CDR2 FQNEAQ (reference sequence). The CDR3 is CASSLALGTGANVLTF. CDR3 coding DNA: TGTGCCAGCAGCTTAGCATTGGGGACTGGGGCCAACGTCCTGACTTTC.

This chain uses TRBV19 with TRBJ2-1, with 9 positions matching TRBD2. The germline gives CDR1 LNHDA, CDR2 SQIVND (reference sequence). The J segment lost 4 bases and the V segment lost 3 bases, leaving 16 bases of the junction unmatched. CDR3 length: 19 amino acids. The CDR3 here is CASSIKAGGPIYRYNEQFF. The DNA for the CDR3 is TGTGCCAGTAGTATCAAAGCGGGAGGTCCCATCTACCGATACAATGAGCAGTTCTTC.

The chain recombines TRBV7-9 with TRBJ2-1; D possibly matches TRBD1 or TRBD2 (5 bases each). This CDR3 is 14 amino acids long. V was trimmed by 5 bases and J by 8 bases, leaving 16 bases between them. CDR1 and CDR2 (germline): SEHNR, FQNEAQ (reference sequence). CDR3 residues: CASSRSDIGDEQFF. The DNA of the CDR3 is TGTGCCAGCAGCCGATCGGACATCGGGGATGAGCAGTTCTTC.

The rearrangement uses TRBV6-6 and TRBJ2-1; possibly TRBD2 for D (6 bases). Germline CDR1 is MNHNY and CDR2 is SVGAGI (reference sequence). The V gene lost 4 bases and the J gene lost 4 bases, with 17 bases spanning the gap. The CDR3 consists of 16 residues. CDR3 sequence reads: CASSSDPPGTYNEQFF. The CDR3 bases are TGTGCCAGCAGTTCCGACCCTCCCGGGACTTACAATGAGCAGTTCTTC.

The chain is built from TRBV7-9 and TRBJ2-1, with unresolved D. Germline values: CDR1 SEHNR, CDR2 FQNEAQ (reference sequence). The CDR3 loop spans 16 amino acids. Trimming pared 2 bases from V and 2 bases from J, leaving 13 bases between. DNA of the CDR3: TGTGCCAGCAGCTTAATGGGTGAAGGGACCTACAATGAGCAGTTCTTC. Translated: CASSLMGEGTYNEQFF.

CDR3 in amino acids: CASSLAGQGTDEQFF. In DNA, the CDR3 is TGTGCCAGCAGCTTAGCGGGACAGGGAACCGATGAGCAGTTCTTC. The chain carries TRBV7-6 and TRBJ2-1; 9 positions agree with TRBD1. The CDR3 is 15 amino acids. After removal of 0 bases from V and 8 bases from J, the junction contained 5 bases not matched to a gene. CDR1 is SGHVS and CDR2 is FNYEAQ in the germline V gene.

The chain combines TRBV10-3 with TRBJ2-5; TRBD1 agrees at 7 bases. CDR3 length: 15 residues. J gave up 3 bases and V 6 bases, and 10 bases lay outside the gene matches. Germline CDR1 is ENHRY and CDR2 is SYGVKD. CDR3 amino acids: CAIRSDDRVKETQYF. As DNA, the CDR3 is TGTGCCATCAGGTCCGACGACAGGGTAAAAGAGACCCAGTACTTC.

This chain links TRBV11-2 with TRBJ2-1, with D perhaps matching TRBD1 or TRBD2 (5 bases each). CDR1 and CDR2 from the germline V gene are SGHAT and FQNNGV. The CDR3 sequence is 15 residues long. V was pared by 5 bases and J by 6 bases, with 17 bases between. This CDR3 is CASSPGPSPRNEQFF. The DNA of the CDR3 is TGTGCCAGCAGCCCGGGACCATCCCCCCGCAATGAGCAGTTCTTC.

The chain is built from TRBV27 and TRBJ2-7, with D tentatively TRBD1 (5 bases). V was trimmed by 3 bases and J by 4 bases, leaving 13 bases between them. CDR3 size: 14 residues. Germline V gene data show CDR1 as MNHEY and CDR2 as SMNVEV (reference sequence). CDR3 sequence reads: CASSFQGPYYEQYF. In DNA, the CDR3 is TGTGCCAGCAGTTTCCAGGGCCCCTATTACGAGCAGTACTTC.

The chain couples TRBV10-3 to TRBJ2-1; the match to TRBD1 covers 9 bases. Germline V gene sequence: CDR1 ENHRY, CDR2 SYGVKD. Trimming took 7 bases from V and 5 from J; bases not matched to a gene: 12. The CDR3 contains 16 residues. Here the CDR3 DNA reads TGTGCCATCACCGGAAATAACAGGGGGCCCCACAATGAGCAGTTCTTC. Amino acids: CAITGNNRGPHNEQFF.

The genes are TRBV6-1 and TRBJ2-7, with D uncertain. The CDR3 spans 16 residues. Trimming cost V 1 base and J 3 bases, with 16 bases left between them. Germline CDR1 is MNHNS and CDR2 is SASEGT. CDR3 amino acids: CASSEELVTSIYEQYF. The DNA of the CDR3 is TGTGCCAGCAGTGAAGAACTGGTGACCTCGATCTACGAGCAGTACTTC.

This clone was observed a single time. J is TRBJ1-1 and V is TRBV30; D gene unclear. Between the trimmed V and J ends, which lost 0 bases and 6 bases, there was a span of 11 bases. CDR3 length equals 13 residues. Germline loops: CDR1 GTSNPN, CDR2 SVGIG (reference sequence). Here the CDR3 DNA reads TGTGCCTGGAGTGTAGTACCGGGTGCTGAAGCTTTCTTT. Amino acid sequence: CAWSVVPGAEAFF.

The rearrangement uses TRBV5-4 and TRBJ2-3; D not certain. V shed 4 bases and J shed 0 bases, with 6 bases lying between them. This CDR3 is 13 amino acids long. The V gene's germline CDR1 is SGHNT and CDR2 YYREEE (reference sequence). The CDR3 spells CASSGSSTDTQYF. The CDR3 DNA reads as TGTGCCAGCAGCGGGTCTAGCACAGATACGCAGTATTTT.

This sequence joins TRBV9 and TRBJ2-3; 9 bases are shared with TRBD1. V shed 3 bases, J shed 4 bases, and the junction held 6 bases outside the gene matches. Germline V gives CDR1 SGDLS, CDR2 YYNGEE. This CDR3 contains 15 residues. For the CDR3, the DNA is TGTGCCAGCAGCGGGGGGACAGGGTTCGCAGATACGCAGTATTTT. Protein sequence: CASSGGTGFADTQYF.

The chain combines TRBV9 with TRBJ2-2; D uncertain. V lost 2 bases to trimming and J lost 0 bases, with 11 bases between them. The CDR3 sequence is 16 residues long. CDR1 is SGDLS and CDR2 is YYNGEE in the germline V gene. DNA for the CDR3: TGTGCCAGCAGCGTCGAAAGGGATACGAACACCGGGGAGCTGTTTTTT. It codes for CASSVERDTNTGELFF.

The rearrangement joins TRBV29-1 to TRBJ2-1; 8 nucleotides agree with TRBD2. Trimming cost V 6 bases and J 2 bases; bases outside gene matches: 3. The CDR3 loop spans 13 amino acids. Germline V gene sequence: CDR1 SQVTM, CDR2 ANQGSEA. In nucleotides, the CDR3 is TGCAGCGTCAATAGCGGGACCTACAATGAGCAGTTCTTC. As protein: CSVNSGTYNEQFF.

The chain combines TRBV7-9 with TRBJ1-2, with a weak D call TRBD1 (5 bases). This CDR3 comprises 16 residues. The germline V gene has CDR1 SEHNR and CDR2 FQNEAQ (reference sequence). V shed 7 bases and J shed 4 bases, with 22 bases lying between them. This chain's CDR3 is CASTLFDTGESYGYTF. In DNA, the CDR3 is TGTGCCAGCACCCTTTTTGACACAGGAGAATCCTATGGCTACACCTTC.

The CDR3, as DNA: TGTGCCAGCAGTTTTGACAGCACAGATACGCAGTATTTT. It is translated as CASSFDSTDTQYF. This chain uses TRBV28 with TRBJ2-3; D is undetermined. The CDR3 loop spans 13 amino acids. Germline-derived CDR1 and CDR2 are MDHEN and SYDVKM. Between the trimmed V and J ends, which lost 3 bases and 0 bases, there was a span of 4 bases.

CDR3 loop: CASSQTDTGYEQYF. Written as DNA, the CDR3 is TGCGCCAGCAGCCAAACTGACACTGGCTACGAGCAGTACTTC. The V call is TRBV4-1, the J call TRBJ2-7; no clear D gene. The CDR3 spans 14 residues. Between the trimmed V and J ends, which lost 2 bases and 3 bases, there was a span of 11 bases. CDR1 is MGHRA and CDR2 is YSYEKL in the germline V gene.

This sequence joins TRBV7-9 and TRBJ2-1; D is unresolved. V dropped 1 base and J dropped 7 bases, with 14 bases sitting between them. Per germline, CDR1 SEHNR and CDR2 FQNEAQ (reference sequence). The CDR3 has 15 residues. The CDR3 here is CASSLGRAHANEQFF. As DNA, the CDR3 is TGTGCCAGCAGCTTAGGAAGAGCTCACGCAAATGAGCAGTTCTTC.

This clone has a single count. The chain joins TRBV5-4 to TRBJ2-7; no clear D gene. CDR3 length equals 14 residues. In germline, CDR1 is SGHNT, CDR2 YYREEE (reference sequence). V was trimmed by 4 bases and J by 3 bases, leaving 14 bases between them. Here the CDR3 reads CASSPTGTYYEQYF. The CDR3 region has the DNA TGTGCCAGCAGCCCTACGGGCACTTACTACGAGCAGTACTTC.